This T cell receptor (beta chain) was sequenced in a study of T cell responses to AZD1222 COVID-19 vaccine. The assay was immunoSEQ multiplex PCR, and TCRdb's table has in-frame clones only and misses some. The sample records 110,000 to 150,000 clones, around 93% being singletons. Germline-derived CDR1 and CDR2 are MNHEY and SMNVEV (reference sequence). The CDR3 length is 14 residues. Trimming stripped 6 bases from V and 3 bases from J, with 15 bases between. The chain joins TRBV27 to TRBJ2-7; D may correspond to TRBD1 or TRBD2 (5 bases each). The clonotype was recovered from an adult in good health. Source: peripheral blood, taken on day 0 of AZD1222 vaccination. The CDR3 here is CASRAGATDYEQYF. CDR3 nucleotide sequence: TGTGCCAGCAGGGCCGGGGCCACTGACTACGAGCAGTACTTC.